This TCR beta chain came from a study of T-cell memory formation after mild COVID-19. Study observations and caveats: Memory sampled before infection contained some responding clones, suggesting cross-reactive memory joined.

Using its own MiXCR run on the 5' RACE reads, TCRdb lists one record per CDR3 protein. The repertoire holds about 190,000 distinct CDR3 sequences, with around 16% as singletons. The CDR3 is 13 amino acids. Germline trimming cut 4 bases from V and 10 bases from J; bases unmatched to any gene: 11. Germline V gene data show CDR1 as SGHRS and CDR2 as YFSETQ. Remarks on this clonotype: The antigen is unknown.

Input material: PBMCs or a T cell subset sorted from them (not recorded which). The chain combines TRBV5-1 with TRBJ2-7, with 7 positions matching TRBD1. The sequence was collected from an adult woman who had mild COVID-19 (a few samples of this study predate the infection). Cell type and time point are not known. CDR3 in DNA: TGCGCCAGCAGCCCGTCTGGGCAGGGGGTCCAGTACTTC. This sequence encodes CASSPSGQGVQYF.